One sample yielded the 21 T cell receptor beta chains listed below, sequenced in a study of shared clonotypes between healthy human individuals. Repertoires were generated with immunoSEQ multiplex PCR, while TCRdb's copy carries only in-frame clones and drops some. There are about 480,000 clones in the sample; roughly 79% occur only once, and about 12% lies in the top ten. Material for sequencing was PBMCs. The receptor set was obtained from a woman in her thirties or forties in good health. Some clones in this sample may be carry-over from other donors' samples.

This sequence joins TRBV18 and TRBJ2-1; 11 nucleotides line up with TRBD2. The germline V gene has CDR1 KGHSH and CDR2 LQKENI. The CDR3 has 16 amino acids. V dropped 2 bases and J dropped 8; count of bases not matched to a gene: 8. CDR3 region: CASSPIAGGPSDEQFF. The CDR3 DNA reads TGTGCCAGCTCACCAATAGCGGGAGGGCCCTCGGATGAGCAGTTCTTC. Using reference TRBV18 and TRBJ2-1 for the parts outside the CDR3, the full variable domain is NAGVMQNPRHLVRRRGQEARLRCSPMKGHSHVYWYRQLPEEGLKFMVYLQKENIIDESGMPKERFSAEFPKEGPSILRIQQVVRGDSAAYFCASSPIAGGPSDEQFFGPGTRLTVL.

This clone has a single count. The genes are TRBV6-5 and TRBJ2-1; 7 bases fit TRBD2. Per germline, CDR1 MNHEY and CDR2 SVGAGI. The CDR3 sequence is 15 residues long. V shed 5 bases and J 0 bases; nucleotides not matched to a gene: 4. This CDR3 is CASSPKRGSYNEQFF. CDR3 DNA sequence: TGTGCCAGCAGTCCCAAGCGGGGCTCCTACAATGAGCAGTTCTTC.

This clone was picked up a small number of times. The chain recombines TRBV18 with TRBJ2-1; 12 bases fit TRBD2. V was clipped by 3 bases and J by 8 bases; unmatched bases: 8. CDR3 size: 16 residues. Germline V gene data show CDR1 as KGHSH and CDR2 as LQKENI. This CDR3 is CASSPIGLAGRDEQFF. The CDR3 DNA reads as TGTGCCAGCTCACCTATTGGACTAGCGGGGAGGGATGAGCAGTTCTTC.

This chain connects TRBV5-5 to TRBJ1-5, with unresolved D. CDR1 is SGHKS, CDR2 YYEKEE, per germline (reference sequence). CDR3 length: 16 amino acids. The ends were cut back, 4 bases at V and 2 bases at J, with 16 bases in the middle. The CDR3 sequence: CASSPGLTQGNQPQHF. The CDR3 coding sequence is TGTGCCAGCAGCCCAGGACTGACACAAGGCAATCAGCCCCAGCATTTT.

The V gene is TRBV7-2, the J gene TRBJ1-2; D gene uncertain. This CDR3 is 11 amino acids long. The germline gives CDR1 SGHTA, CDR2 FQGNSA. V was clipped by 1 base and J by 6 bases, with 3 bases between them. CDR3 amino acids: CASSLVDGYTF. In DNA form, the CDR3 reads TGTGCCAGCAGCTTAGTAGATGGCTACACCTTC.

The chain couples TRBV25-1 to TRBJ2-1; tentative D call: TRBD2 (7 bases). Germline CDR1 MGHDK, CDR2 SYGVNS. Trimming took 11 bases from V and 2 from J, leaving 13 bases between them. There are 13 residues in the CDR3. CDR3 DNA: TGTGCCGCGGGGGCCTTTGCCTACAATGAGCAGTTCTTC. Amino acids: CAAGAFAYNEQFF.

In this sample, this clone turned up a few times. The chain uses TRBV28 and TRBJ2-7; 9 bases match TRBD2. V lost 7 bases to trimming and J lost 6 bases; unmatched junction nucleotides: 13. The CDR3 is 15 residues long. Germline values: CDR1 MDHEN, CDR2 SYDVKM. In DNA form, the CDR3 reads TGTGCCAGCACTCTAGCGGGACGTCCTGGAGGCGAGCAGTACTTC. This gives the protein CASTLAGRPGGEQYF.

The chain combines TRBV29-1 with TRBJ2-7; TRBD2 aligns across 8 bases. V dropped 6 bases and J dropped 4; count of bases not matched to a gene: 11. The CDR3 covers 14 residues. From germline, CDR1 is SQVTM and CDR2 ANQGSEA. The CDR3 here is CSVVPGLDRYEQYF. The DNA for the CDR3 is TGCAGCGTCGTACCGGGACTAGATCGTTACGAGCAGTACTTC.

This clone was counted between two and nine times. The chain is built from TRBV29-1 and TRBJ1-1; D is unclear. CDR1 SQVTM and CDR2 ANQGSEA come from the germline V gene. The CDR3 has 12 residues. V was shortened by 5 bases and J by 1 base, with 8 bases between the two germline ends. Here the CDR3 reads CSVPTQNTEAFF. The CDR3 DNA reads as TGCAGCGTTCCAACTCAGAACACTGAAGCTTTCTTT.

This rearrangement joins TRBV7-8 to TRBJ2-5; TRBD2 aligns across 9 bases. Losses at the gene ends were 4 bases for V and 5 bases for J; bases not matched to a gene: 14. The CDR3 is 17 amino acids. Germline V CDR1 and CDR2: SGHVS, FQNEAQ. CDR3 in DNA: TGTGCCAGCAGCTCCCCCCGACTAGCGGTGGGGGTGGAGACCCAGTACTTC. This sequence encodes CASSSPRLAVGVETQYF.

The chain combines TRBV28 with TRBJ2-7, with D perhaps TRBD1 (6 bases). This CDR3 spans 15 amino acids. V lost 3 bases to trimming and J lost 3 bases, with 15 bases between them. Germline-derived CDR1 and CDR2 are MDHEN and SYDVKM. This CDR3 is CASSFPGRGVYEQYF. The CDR3 region has the DNA TGTGCCAGCAGTTTCCCCGGCAGGGGTGTCTACGAGCAGTACTTC.

The chain couples TRBV27 to TRBJ1-2; tentatively, D is TRBD1 (6 bases). The CDR3 length is 16 residues. The germline CDR1 and CDR2 sequences are MNHEY and SMNVEV (reference sequence). Trimming pared 4 bases from V and 4 bases from J, leaving 19 bases between. The CDR3 reads CASSSLNGDNPYGYTF. As DNA, the CDR3 is TGTGCCAGCAGTTCCCTAAACGGGGACAATCCCTATGGCTACACCTTC.

V gene TRBV9 combines with J gene TRBJ2-1; D is perhaps TRBD2 (6 bases). This CDR3 is built from 14 residues. Trimming pared 0 bases from V and 8 bases from J, leaving 12 bases between. Germline lookup yields CDR1 SGDLS and CDR2 YYNGEE. CDR3 sequence (DNA): TGTGCCAGCAGCGTAGCGCCGGGAGAAGATGAGCAGTTCTTC. Protein product: CASSVAPGEDEQFF.

The rearrangement links TRBV2 to TRBJ1-4; 8 positions agree with TRBD1. This CDR3 is built from 15 residues. The V gene end was trimmed by 5 bases and the J gene end by 6 bases; junction bases not matched to a gene: 8. Per the germline V gene, CDR1 is SNHLY and CDR2 is FYNNEI. This CDR3 reads CASSPDRGGDEKLFF. In DNA form, the CDR3 reads TGTGCCAGCAGTCCCGACAGGGGTGGTGATGAAAAACTGTTTTTT.

As to this clone: Being one base from a much bigger clone, this may be a read error. This rearrangement joins TRBV7-8 to TRBJ2-7; D not resolved. Germline V CDR1 and CDR2: SGHVS, FQNEAQ. The CDR3 covers 11 residues. The germline V and J ends were trimmed by 3 bases and 5 bases, with 5 bases remaining between them. CDR3 nucleotides: TGTGCCAGCAGCTTCAGCCACGAGCAGTACTTC. It codes for CASSFSHEQYF.

The CDR3 bases are TGTGCCATCAGTGACCCTAGACTAGCGGGACGGGCGCTCAATGAGCAGTTCTTC. This encodes CAISDPRLAGRALNEQFF. The V call is TRBV10-3, the J call TRBJ2-1; 11 bases agree with TRBD2. This CDR3 is 18 amino acids long. From germline, CDR1 is ENHRY and CDR2 SYGVKD. V lost 3 bases to trimming and J lost 6 bases; unmatched junction nucleotides: 13.

A remark on this clone: The DNA is omitted, as the CDR3 cannot be located on it reliably, and the CDR3 follows TCRdb's listing. This chain links TRBV6-5 with TRBJ2-2. The CDR3 is made up of 16 amino acids, end residues included. The V gene's germline CDR1 is MNHEY and CDR2 SVGAGI. CDR3 loop: CASSYFGPNSVGELFF.

This chain connects TRBV15 to TRBJ1-1; D gene ambiguous. Germline-derived CDR1 and CDR2 are LNHNV and YYDKDF (reference sequence). The CDR3 contains 13 residues. Trimming removed 3 bases at V and 10 bases at J, with 15 bases between. The CDR3 reads CATSSPGEIRAFF. The CDR3 DNA follows: TGTGCCACCAGCAGCCCGGGTGAGATTCGAGCTTTCTTT. Variable domain in full (rest from reference TRBV15 and TRBJ1-1): DAMVIQNPRYQVTQFGKPVTLSCSQTLNHNVMYWYQQKSSQAPKLLFHYYDKDFNNEADTPDNFQSRRPNTSFCFLDIRSPGLGDTAMYLCATSSPGEIRAFFGQGTRLTVV.

A word on this clone: This sample also contains other DNA sequences that code for the same CDR3. The rearrangement links TRBV2 to TRBJ1-2, with a weak D call TRBD1 (5 bases). Per the germline V gene, CDR1 is SNHLY and CDR2 is FYNNEI. CDR3 length equals 12 residues. Trimming left V 4 bases short and J 2 bases short, with 5 bases between. CDR3 coding DNA: TGTGCCAGCAGTGCAGGGAACTATGGCTACACCTTC. Translated: CASSAGNYGYTF.

The V gene is TRBV19, the J gene TRBJ2-7; 9 nucleotides line up with TRBD2. The CDR3 has 14 amino acids. CDR1 is LNHDA, CDR2 SQIVND, per germline (reference sequence). The V segment lost 5 bases and the J segment 4 bases; nucleotides outside the gene matches: 6. The CDR3 here is CASSVRTSVYEQYF. In nucleotides, the CDR3 is TGTGCCAGTAGTGTTCGGACTAGCGTATACGAGCAGTACTTC.

The chain employs TRBV11-2 and TRBJ1-2; D is undetermined. Germline V gene sequence: CDR1 SGHAT, CDR2 FQNNGV. V was clipped by 7 bases and J by 1 base, with 7 bases between them. The CDR3 consists of 12 residues. The CDR3 nucleotides read TGTGCCAGCACCAATTATAACTATGGCTACACCTTC. As protein: CASTNYNYGYTF.